A selection of T cell receptor beta chains follows, all from one sample in a study of identical twins. MiXCR, applied by TCRdb to the 5' RACE reads, yields one record per CDR3 protein. The sample holds about 690,000 distinct CDR3 sequences; 6% to 6.5% are singletons and the top ten take around 1.7%. Specimen: naive T cells sorted from blood. These receptors came from a man younger than 35 in good health. Both conserved end residues are part of each CDR3. A D gene is named only where the DNA matches it firmly. Size values are once, few and many counts, or a class for expanded clones, and some rows have none.

d_call	v_call	clone_size	j_call	cdr3_aa	cdr3_nt
NA	TRBV29-1	many	TRBJ2-1	CSVEVHSSYNEQFF	TGCAGCGTTGAAGTGCACAGCTCCTACAATGAGCAGTTCTTC
TRBD1	TRBV7-3	NA	TRBJ2-7	CASSMGTGSYEQYF	TGTGCCAGCAGCATGGGGACAGGGAGCTACGAGCAGTACTTC
TRBD1	TRBV29-1	NA	TRBJ2-5	CSGGQGVETQYF	TGCAGCGGCGGACAGGGGGTAGAGACCCAGTACTTC
NA	TRBV7-2	NA	TRBJ2-1	CASSSDGVSRQFF	TGTGCCAGCAGCTCGGACGGTGTCTCGAGGCAGTTCTTC
TRBD2	TRBV25-1	many	TRBJ2-1	CASSELSPAGGRYEQFF	TGTGCCAGCAGTGAATTGTCCCCAGCGGGAGGGAGGTATGAGCAGTTCTTC
NA	TRBV18	few	TRBJ2-1	CASSTQGLNEQFF	TGTGCCAGCTCAACACAGGGATTGAATGAGCAGTTCTTC
NA	TRBV5-1	many	TRBJ2-1	CASSSGRTGRSYNEQFF	TGCGCCAGCAGCTCCGGGCGGACTGGGAGGTCCTACAATGAGCAGTTCTTC
TRBD2	TRBV20-1	many	TRBJ2-3	CSARDLREGGSDTQYF	TGCAGTGCTAGAGATTTGAGGGAGGGCGGCTCAGATACGCAGTATTTT
TRBD2	TRBV19	few	TRBJ2-1	CASSIVVGRAGNEQFF	TGTGCCAGTAGTATCGTAGTCGGGAGGGCGGGGAATGAGCAGTTCTTC
NA	TRBV6-1	many	TRBJ1-2	CASSEGGGYTF	TGTGCCAGCAGTGAAGGAGGTGGCTACACCTTC
TRBD1	TRBV29-1	many	TRBJ2-6	CSVGTGAGANVLTF	TGCAGCGTTGGAACAGGGGCTGGGGCCAACGTCCTGACTTTC
TRBD1	TRBV29-1	many	TRBJ2-2	CSVRTGGNTGELFF	TGCAGCGTTAGGACAGGGGGCAACACCGGGGAGCTGTTTTTT
NA	TRBV12-3/TRBV12-4	many	TRBJ1-1	CASSQTAVNTEAFF	TGTGCCAGCAGCCAGACAGCGGTGAACACTGAAGCTTTCTTT
NA	TRBV20-1	NA	TRBJ1-6	CSARGSRLGVNSPLHF	TGCAGTGCTAGAGGCTCCCGGTTGGGGGTTAATTCACCCCTCCACTTT
TRBD2	TRBV20-1	few	TRBJ2-5	CSARDWGLGAGGLETQYF	TGCAGTGCTAGAGATTGGGGGTTGGGAGCGGGAGGGCTAGAGACCCAGTACTTC
NA	TRBV12-3/TRBV12-4	NA	TRBJ1-3	CASSRDRASGNTIYF	TGTGCCAGCAGCCGTGACAGAGCCTCTGGAAACACCATATATTTT
TRBD1	TRBV7-9	many	TRBJ2-1	CASSPRLGGNLNEQFF	TGTGCCAGCAGCCCGAGATTAGGGGGCAACCTCAATGAGCAGTTCTTC
TRBD1	TRBV12-3/TRBV12-4	many	TRBJ2-7	CASTDRAYGEQYF	TGTGCCAGCACTGACAGGGCTTATGGCGAGCAGTACTTC
NA	TRBV6-2/TRBV6-3	few	TRBJ1-2	CASTKSGGGGYTF	TGTGCCAGCACCAAGAGTGGGGGCGGTGGCTACACCTTC
NA	TRBV28	many	TRBJ2-3	CASSLNRATDTQYF	TGTGCCAGCAGTTTAAATCGCGCCACAGATACGCAGTATTTT
NA	TRBV4-3	many	TRBJ2-3	CASSQDWSASTDTQYF	TGCGCCAGCAGCCAAGATTGGAGCGCAAGCACAGATACGCAGTATTTT
NA	TRBV20-1	few	TRBJ1-1	CSATEPGAPNTEAFF	TGCAGTGCTACGGAGCCAGGGGCCCCTAACACTGAAGCTTTCTTT
NA	TRBV24-1	many	TRBJ2-1	CATSEAHNEQFF	TGTGCCACCAGTGAGGCTCACAATGAGCAGTTCTTC
TRBD1	TRBV28	many	TRBJ2-3	CASRRDRAADTQYF	TGTGCCAGCAGGAGGGACAGGGCGGCAGATACGCAGTATTTT
TRBD2	TRBV4-3	NA	TRBJ2-7	CASSQDAGGTPYEQYF	TGCGCCAGCAGCCAAGACGCGGGGGGCACCCCCTACGAGCAGTACTTC
NA	TRBV5-6	few	TRBJ2-1	CASSLTWKGITDEQFF	TGTGCCAGCAGCTTGACGTGGAAGGGGATTACGGATGAGCAGTTCTTC
NA	TRBV25-1	NA	TRBJ2-6	CASRQGPGANVLTF	TGTGCCAGCAGGCAAGGGCCCGGGGCCAACGTCCTGACTTTC
NA	TRBV20-1	few	TRBJ1-5	CSARESNQPQHF	TGCAGTGCTAGAGAGAGCAATCAGCCCCAGCATTTT
NA	TRBV5-1	few	TRBJ1-1	CASSPEGVGTEAFF	TGCGCCAGCAGCCCCGAGGGGGTGGGCACTGAAGCTTTCTTT
NA	TRBV12-5	few	TRBJ1-5	CASGLGDENQPQHF	TGTGCTAGTGGTTTGGGGGATGAAAATCAGCCCCAGCATTTT
NA	TRBV4-3	few	TRBJ2-7	CASSRNRDSPWDEQYF	TGCGCCAGCAGCCGAAACCGGGACTCCCCCTGGGACGAGCAGTACTTC
NA	TRBV5-6	many	TRBJ1-6	CASSLGGSSYNSPLHF	TGTGCCAGCAGCTTGGGCGGGAGCTCCTATAATTCACCCCTCCACTTT
NA	TRBV4-2	NA	TRBJ2-4	CASSPNRGGAIQYF	TGTGCCAGCAGCCCTAACAGGGGAGGTGCCATTCAGTACTTC
NA	TRBV27	few	TRBJ2-7	CASSGASPRERRYEQYF	TGTGCCAGCAGTGGTGCGAGCCCTAGAGAGCGAAGGTACGAGCAGTACTTC
TRBD1	TRBV29-1	few	TRBJ2-7	CSVKFTRQGATYEQYF	TGCAGCGTCAAATTTACCAGACAGGGGGCCACCTACGAGCAGTACTTC
TRBD1	TRBV12-3/TRBV12-4	NA	TRBJ2-6	CASSPRQGNSGANVLTF	TGTGCCAGCAGTCCGCGACAGGGTAACTCCGGGGCCAACGTCCTGACTTTC
NA	TRBV12-3/TRBV12-4	many	TRBJ1-1	CASSLGLDMNTEAFF	TGTGCCAGCAGTTTGGGATTGGATATGAACACTGAAGCTTTCTTT
NA	TRBV20-1	NA	TRBJ2-5	CSASAQQETQYF	TGCAGTGCTAGCGCCCAGCAAGAGACCCAGTACTTC